This T cell receptor beta chain was sequenced for a study of radiation and T cells in renal cell carcinoma. Whole-study results and caveats: Baseline intratumoral clonotype presence is unknown without pretreatment biopsies.

Noted time point: baseline pretreatment blood. The treatment denotes: 15 Gy SBRT to primary tumor, nephrectomy 4 weeks later. Points on this clone: Its antigen is not known.

The CDR3 contains 11 residues. Germline lookup yields CDR1 MDHEN and CDR2 SYDVKM. With 8 bases removed from V and 2 bases from J, the gap between germline ends came to 4 bases. Clones were read by immunoSEQ multiplex PCR, and TCRdb kept only the in-frame ones, dropping some. The table has 95,000 or so clones, approximately 86% seen once. Sequencing used blood, obtained from a patient whose treatment included radiotherapy and nephrectomy. The origin of this receptor is a man aged 50-59 years with renal cell carcinoma. The gene calls are TRBV28 and TRBJ1-3; unclear D gene. Here the CDR3 DNA reads TGTGCCAGCGGGGCTGGAAACACCATATATTTT. Its translation: CASGAGNTIYF.